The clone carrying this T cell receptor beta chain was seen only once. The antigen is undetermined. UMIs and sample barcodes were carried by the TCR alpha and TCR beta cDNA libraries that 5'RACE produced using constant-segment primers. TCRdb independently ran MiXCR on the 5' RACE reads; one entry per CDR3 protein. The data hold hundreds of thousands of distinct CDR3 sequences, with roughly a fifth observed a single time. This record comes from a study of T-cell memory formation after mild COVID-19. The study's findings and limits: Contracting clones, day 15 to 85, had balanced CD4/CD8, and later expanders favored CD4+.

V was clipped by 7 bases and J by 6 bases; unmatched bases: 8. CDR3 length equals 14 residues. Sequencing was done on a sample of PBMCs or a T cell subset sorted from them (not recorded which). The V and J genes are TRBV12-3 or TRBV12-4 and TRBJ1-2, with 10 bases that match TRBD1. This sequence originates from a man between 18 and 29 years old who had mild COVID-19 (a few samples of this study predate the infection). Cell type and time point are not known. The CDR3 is CASIRQGAFHGYTF. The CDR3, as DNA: TGTGCCAGCATCAGACAGGGGGCATTTCATGGCTACACCTTC.